Below, one T cell receptor beta chain is given with its context. This sample was included in a study of CD8+CD57+ T cells in acquired aplastic anemia. An expansion of CD8+CD57+ cells by flow cytometry had been shown in patients chosen for sequencing. CDR3 and TCR beta VDJ profiling relied on a genomic DNA template. In TCRdb, the reads were re-called with MiXCR into one record per CDR3 protein. The sample comprises 450,000 to 600,000 distinct CDR3 sequences, around 33% of which are singletons, and 0.8% to 0.85% rests with the top ten. Deletions cut 3 bases from V and 10 bases from J, with 12 bases between. Per the germline V gene, CDR1 is LNHDA and CDR2 is SQIVND (reference sequence). The CDR3 runs to 12 residues.

The material sequenced was sorted CD4+, CD8+, or CD8+CD57+ T cells (not recorded which) from PBMCs. The receptor comes from a human donor with aplastic anemia. The V call is TRBV19, the J call TRBJ1-2; D perhaps matches TRBD1 (5 bases). The CDR3 loop reads CASSMGGGHYTF. CDR3 DNA sequence: TGTGCCAGTAGTATGGGCGGTGGACACTACACCTTC.